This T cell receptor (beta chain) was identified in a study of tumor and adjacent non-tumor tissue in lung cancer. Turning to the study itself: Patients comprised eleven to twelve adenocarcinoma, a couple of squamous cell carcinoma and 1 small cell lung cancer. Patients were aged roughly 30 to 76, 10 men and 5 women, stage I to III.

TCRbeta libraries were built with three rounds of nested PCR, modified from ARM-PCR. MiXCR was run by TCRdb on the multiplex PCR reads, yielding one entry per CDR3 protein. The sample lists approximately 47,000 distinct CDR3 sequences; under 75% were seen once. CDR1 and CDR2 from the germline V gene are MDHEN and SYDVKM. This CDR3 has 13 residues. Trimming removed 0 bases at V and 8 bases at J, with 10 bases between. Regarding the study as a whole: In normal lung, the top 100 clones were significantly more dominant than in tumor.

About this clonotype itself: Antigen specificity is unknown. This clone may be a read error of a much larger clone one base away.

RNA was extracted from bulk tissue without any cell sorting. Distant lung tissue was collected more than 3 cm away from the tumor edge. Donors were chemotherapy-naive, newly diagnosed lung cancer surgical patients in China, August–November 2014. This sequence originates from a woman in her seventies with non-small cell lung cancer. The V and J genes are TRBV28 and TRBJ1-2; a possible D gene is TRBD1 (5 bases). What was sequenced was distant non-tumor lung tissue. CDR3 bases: TGTGCCAGCAGTTTATGGACAGCGGAGGGCTACACCTTC. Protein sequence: CASSLWTAEGYTF.